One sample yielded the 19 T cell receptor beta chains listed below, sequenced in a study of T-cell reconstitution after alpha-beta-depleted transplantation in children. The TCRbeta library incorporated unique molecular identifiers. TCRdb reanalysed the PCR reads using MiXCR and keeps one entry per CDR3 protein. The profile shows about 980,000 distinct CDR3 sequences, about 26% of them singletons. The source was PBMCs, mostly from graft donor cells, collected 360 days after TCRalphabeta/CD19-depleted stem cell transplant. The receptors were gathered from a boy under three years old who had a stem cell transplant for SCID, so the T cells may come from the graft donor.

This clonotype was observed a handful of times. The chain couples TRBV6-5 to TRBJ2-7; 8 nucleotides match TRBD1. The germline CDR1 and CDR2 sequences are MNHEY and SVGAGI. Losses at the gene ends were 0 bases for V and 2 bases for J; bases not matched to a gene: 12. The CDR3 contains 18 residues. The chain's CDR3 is CASSYSRPEDRVAYEQYF. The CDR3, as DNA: TGTGCCAGCAGTTACTCGAGACCGGAGGACAGGGTGGCCTACGAGCAGTACTTC.

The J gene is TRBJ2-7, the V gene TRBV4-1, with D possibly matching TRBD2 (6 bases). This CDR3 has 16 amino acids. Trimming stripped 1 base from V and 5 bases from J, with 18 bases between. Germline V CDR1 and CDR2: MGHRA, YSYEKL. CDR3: CASSQGYKEGFDEQYF. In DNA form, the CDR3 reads TGCGCCAGCAGCCAAGGGTACAAGGAGGGTTTTGACGAGCAGTACTTC.

The CDR3 DNA follows: TGCAGCGTTGAAGTCCAGGGGTGGCCGTATGAGCAGTTCTTC. The encoded protein is CSVEVQGWPYEQFF. The J gene is TRBJ2-1, the V gene TRBV29-1; D may be TRBD1 (6 bases). Per germline, CDR1 SQVTM and CDR2 ANQGSEA. CDR3 length: 14 residues. V shed 1 base and J shed 8 bases, with 15 bases lying between them.

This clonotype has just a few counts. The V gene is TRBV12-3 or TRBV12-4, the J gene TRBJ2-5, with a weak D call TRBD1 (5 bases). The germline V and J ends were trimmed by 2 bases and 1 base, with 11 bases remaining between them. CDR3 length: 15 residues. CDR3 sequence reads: CASSLFPDSQETQYF. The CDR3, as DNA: TGTGCCAGCAGTTTATTCCCCGACAGCCAAGAGACCCAGTACTTC.

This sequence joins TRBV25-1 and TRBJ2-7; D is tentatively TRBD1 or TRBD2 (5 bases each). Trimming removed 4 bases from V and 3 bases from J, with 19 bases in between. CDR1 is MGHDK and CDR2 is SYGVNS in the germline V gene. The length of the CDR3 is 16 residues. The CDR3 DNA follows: TGTGCCAGCAGTGGTCCCTGGGACGCCTGGTACTACGAGCAGTACTTC. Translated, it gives CASSGPWDAWYYEQYF.

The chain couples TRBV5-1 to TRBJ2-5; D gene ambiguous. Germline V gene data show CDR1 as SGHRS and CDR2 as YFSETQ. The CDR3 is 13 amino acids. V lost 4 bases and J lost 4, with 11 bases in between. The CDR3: CASSPGKGETQYF. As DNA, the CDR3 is TGCGCCAGCAGCCCCGGAAAGGGAGAGACCCAGTACTTC.

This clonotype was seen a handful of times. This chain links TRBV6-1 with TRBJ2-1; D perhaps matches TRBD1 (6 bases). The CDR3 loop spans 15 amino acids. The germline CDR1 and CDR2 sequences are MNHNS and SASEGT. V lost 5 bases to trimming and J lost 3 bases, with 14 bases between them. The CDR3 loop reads CASSPYRESYNEQFF. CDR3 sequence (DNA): TGTGCCAGCAGTCCTTACAGGGAAAGCTACAATGAGCAGTTCTTC.

CDR3 in amino acids: CASSPSGRGPISYEQYF. CDR3 nucleotide sequence: TGTGCCAGCAGTCCTAGCGGGCGGGGGCCTATTAGCTACGAGCAGTACTTC. The V call is TRBV6-1, the J call TRBJ2-7; 8 bases fit TRBD2. The CDR3 length is 17 residues. After removal of 5 bases from V and 3 bases from J, the junction contained 15 bases not matched to a gene. Germline V gives CDR1 MNHNS, CDR2 SASEGT.

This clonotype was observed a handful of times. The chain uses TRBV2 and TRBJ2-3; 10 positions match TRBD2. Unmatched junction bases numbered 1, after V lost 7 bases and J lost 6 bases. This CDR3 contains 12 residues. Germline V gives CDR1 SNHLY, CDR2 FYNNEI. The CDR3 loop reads CASISGGDTQYF. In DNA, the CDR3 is TGTGCCAGCATTAGCGGGGGGGATACGCAGTATTTT.

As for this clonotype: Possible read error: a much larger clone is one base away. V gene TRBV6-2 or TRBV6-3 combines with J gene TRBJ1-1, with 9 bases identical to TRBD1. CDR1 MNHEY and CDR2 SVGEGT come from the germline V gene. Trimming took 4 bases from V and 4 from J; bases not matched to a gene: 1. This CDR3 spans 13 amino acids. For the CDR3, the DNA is TGTGCCAGCAGTTGGACAGGGGTCACTGAAGCTTTCTTT. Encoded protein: CASSWTGVTEAFF.

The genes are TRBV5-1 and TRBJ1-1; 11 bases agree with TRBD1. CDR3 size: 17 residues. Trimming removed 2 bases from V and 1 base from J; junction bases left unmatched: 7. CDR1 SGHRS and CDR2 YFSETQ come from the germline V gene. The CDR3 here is CASSLWTGGTRNTEAFF. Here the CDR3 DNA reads TGCGCCAGCAGCTTATGGACAGGGGGCACCAGGAACACTGAAGCTTTCTTT.

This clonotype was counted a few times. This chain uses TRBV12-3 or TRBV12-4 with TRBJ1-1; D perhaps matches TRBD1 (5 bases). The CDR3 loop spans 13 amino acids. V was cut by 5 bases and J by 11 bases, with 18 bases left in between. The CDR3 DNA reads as TGTGCCAGCAGTCCCACAGCGCCGGGGGTCGCTTTCTTT. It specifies CASSPTAPGVAFF.

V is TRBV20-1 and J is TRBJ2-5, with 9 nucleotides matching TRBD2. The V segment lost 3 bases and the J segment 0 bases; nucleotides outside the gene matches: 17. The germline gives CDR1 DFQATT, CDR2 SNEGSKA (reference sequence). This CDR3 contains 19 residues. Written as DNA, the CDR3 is TGCAGTGCTAGTTTGGGCAGCCCTGGAGCGGGGGGTTACCAAGAGACCCAGTACTTC. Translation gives CSASLGSPGAGGYQETQYF.

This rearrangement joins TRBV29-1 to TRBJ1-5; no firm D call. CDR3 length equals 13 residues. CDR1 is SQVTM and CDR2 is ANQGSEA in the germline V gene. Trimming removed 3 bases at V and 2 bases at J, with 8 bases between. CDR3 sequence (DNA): TGCAGCGTTGACGGGCAGGGCAATCAGCCCCAGCATTTT. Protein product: CSVDGQGNQPQHF. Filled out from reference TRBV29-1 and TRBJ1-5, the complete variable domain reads SAVISQKPSRDICQRGTSLTIQCQVDSQVTMMFWYRQQPGQSLTLIATANQGSEATYESGFVIDKFPISRPNLTFSTLTVSNMSPEDSSIYLCSVDGQGNQPQHFGDGTRLSIL.

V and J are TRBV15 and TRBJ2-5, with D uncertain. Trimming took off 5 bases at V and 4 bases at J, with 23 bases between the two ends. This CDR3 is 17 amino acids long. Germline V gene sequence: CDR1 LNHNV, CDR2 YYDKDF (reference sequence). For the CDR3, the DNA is TGTGCCACCAGCGGATCTAACGCAGTTTTCCTTGGAGAGACCCAGTACTTC. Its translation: CATSGSNAVFLGETQYF.

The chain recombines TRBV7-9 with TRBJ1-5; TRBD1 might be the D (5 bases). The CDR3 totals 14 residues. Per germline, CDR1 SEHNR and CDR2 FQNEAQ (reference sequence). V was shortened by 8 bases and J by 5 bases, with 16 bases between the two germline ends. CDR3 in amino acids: CASSSGTDHQPQHF. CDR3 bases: TGTGCCAGCTCTTCCGGGACGGATCATCAGCCCCAGCATTTT.

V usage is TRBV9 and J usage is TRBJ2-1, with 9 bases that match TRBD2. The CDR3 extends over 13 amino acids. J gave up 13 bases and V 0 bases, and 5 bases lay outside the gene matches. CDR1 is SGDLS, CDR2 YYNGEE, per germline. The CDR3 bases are TGTGCCAGCAGCGTAGCTCCTAGCGGGGAACAGTTCTTC. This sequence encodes CASSVAPSGEQFF.

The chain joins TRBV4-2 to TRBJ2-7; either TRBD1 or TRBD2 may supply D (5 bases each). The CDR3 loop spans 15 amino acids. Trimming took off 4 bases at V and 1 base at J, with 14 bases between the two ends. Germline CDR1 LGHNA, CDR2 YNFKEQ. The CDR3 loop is CASSLGDGLSYEQYF. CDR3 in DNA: TGTGCCAGCAGCCTTGGGGACGGCCTTTCCTACGAGCAGTACTTC.

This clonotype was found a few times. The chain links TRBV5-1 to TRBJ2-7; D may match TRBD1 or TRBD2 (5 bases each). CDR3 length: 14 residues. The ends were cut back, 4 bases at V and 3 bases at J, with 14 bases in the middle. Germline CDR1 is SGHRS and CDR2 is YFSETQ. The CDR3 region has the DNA TGCGCCAGCAGCCTCGAGGGACGTTACTACGAGCAGTACTTC. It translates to CASSLEGRYYEQYF.